This T cell receptor beta chain is from a study of molecular identifiers for immune sequencing clone quantification. Concerning this clonotype: What it recognizes is unknown.

A CD8+CD4-CCR7+CD45RA+ gate was used to sort naive CD8 T cells. Notes on the study in general: Jurkat TCR RNA from one cell was spiked into roughly 1 million naive cells, and it was reportedly detectable there.

MiXCR was run by TCRdb on the PCR reads, yielding one entry per CDR3 protein. The sample gives approximately 680,000 distinct CDR3 sequences, roughly 25% of which show up once; 0.75% to 0.8% is in the top ten. Trimming shortened V by 0 bases and J by 3 bases, and 13 bases separated the two germline ends. The CDR3 extends over 16 amino acids. The germline V gene has CDR1 LGHNA and CDR2 YSLEER. This chain connects TRBV4-3 to TRBJ2-3; TRBD1 is a possible D gene (6 bases). This TCR came from a human donor in good health. Some libraries in this study had Jurkat cell RNA spiked in. Sequenced material: naive CD8+ T cells from blood, with Jurkat cell RNA spiked in. The subset here: FACS-sorted CD8+CD4-CCR7+CD45RA+ naive T cells. The CDR3 is CASSQDRTGLTDTQYF. CDR3 coding DNA: TGCGCCAGCAGCCAAGATCGTACAGGGTTGACAGATACGCAGTATTTT.